This T cell receptor beta chain was identified during a study of response to subunit inactivated influenza vaccine. A few counts support this clonotype. Antigen specificity is unknown. Whole-study results and caveats: The authors put forward the suggestion that each seasonal influenza vaccination may bring in only a limited number of new T cells.

TCRdb analysed the RT-PCR reads with MiXCR anew, one entry per CDR3 protein. The sample lists approximately 490,000 distinct CDR3 sequences, approximately 7.7% seen once, with roughly 13% in the top ten. CDR1 SQVTM and CDR2 ANQGSEA come from the germline V gene. V lost 4 bases to trimming and J lost 3 bases; unmatched junction nucleotides: 10. This CDR3 is 16 amino acids long. This clonotype was sampled from a man between 50 and 69 years old who received an inactivated influenza vaccine. This specimen consisted of PBMCs from blood, obtained less than 30 months after vaccination. V and J are TRBV29-1 and TRBJ2-3; TRBD2 aligns across 10 bases. The CDR3 bases are TGCAGCGTTGCCCGGGCCTCTAGCGGGAGTACAGATACGCAGTATTTT. Translating gives CSVARASSGSTDTQYF.